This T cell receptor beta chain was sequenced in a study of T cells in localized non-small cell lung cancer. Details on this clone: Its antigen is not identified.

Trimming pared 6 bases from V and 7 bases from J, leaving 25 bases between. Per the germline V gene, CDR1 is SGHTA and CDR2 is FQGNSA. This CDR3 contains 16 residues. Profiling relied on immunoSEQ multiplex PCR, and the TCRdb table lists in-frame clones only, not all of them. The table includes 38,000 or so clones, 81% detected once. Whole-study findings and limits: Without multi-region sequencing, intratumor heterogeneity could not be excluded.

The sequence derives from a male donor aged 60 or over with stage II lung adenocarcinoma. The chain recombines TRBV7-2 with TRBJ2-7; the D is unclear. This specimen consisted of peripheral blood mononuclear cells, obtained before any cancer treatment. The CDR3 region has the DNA TGTGCCAGCAGTCCCCGTCGGCGTGTGCCCTTGCCGGAGCAGTACTTC. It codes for CASSPRRRVPLPEQYF.